The 21 T cell receptor beta chains given below trace back to one sample, sequenced in a study of blood T cell repertoires in COVID-19. Only in-frame clones appear in the TCRdb table, and some are missing; sequencing was by immunoSEQ multiplex PCR. The repertoire includes about 180,000 clones, approximately 81% of them detected once, and around a sixth sits in the top ten. Sequences were obtained from peripheral blood. The origin of the receptors is a person aged 65 to 85 with COVID-19, enrolled during active disease.

The chain combines TRBV18 with TRBJ1-2; TRBD1 agrees at 9 bases. Per germline, CDR1 KGHSH and CDR2 LQKENI. The CDR3 loop spans 14 amino acids. Trimming at V came to 3 bases and at J to 8 bases, leaving 7 bases not matched to a gene. CDR3 protein: CASSPGQGREGYTF. The CDR3 DNA sequence: TGTGCCAGCTCACCGGGACAGGGACGTGAGGGCTACACCTTC.

The V call is TRBV7-9, the J call TRBJ1-2; a possible D gene is TRBD1 (6 bases). CDR1 and CDR2 from the germline V gene are SEHNR and FQNEAQ (reference sequence). V shed 1 base and J shed 5 bases, with 11 bases lying between them. The CDR3 extends over 14 amino acids. As DNA, the CDR3 is TGTGCCAGCAGCTTAGGAGGGGGTGAATATGGCTACACCTTC. This codes for CASSLGGGEYGYTF.

The V gene is TRBV28, the J gene TRBJ1-2, with D maybe TRBD1 (6 bases). The CDR3 has 15 amino acids. The V end was cut by 3 bases, the J end by 8 bases, with 19 bases between. Per germline, CDR1 MDHEN and CDR2 SYDVKM. CDR3 sequence: CASSLRTAERGGYTF. In DNA, the CDR3 is TGTGCCAGCAGTTTGAGAACAGCGGAGAGGGGGGGCTACACCTTC.

V usage is TRBV6-5 and J usage is TRBJ2-3; 7 bases are a match to TRBD2. The V gene end was trimmed by 6 bases and the J gene end by 0 bases; junction bases not matched to a gene: 3. The CDR3 sequence is 14 residues long. Germline CDR1 is MNHEY and CDR2 is SVGAGI. DNA for the CDR3: TGTGCCAGCAGGCCGGGGGGAAGCACAGATACGCAGTATTTT. This sequence encodes CASRPGGSTDTQYF.

The rearrangement links TRBV5-1 to TRBJ2-4; no definite D call. The germline CDR1 and CDR2 sequences are SGHRS and YFSETQ. The CDR3 spans 13 residues. V gave up 1 base and J gave up 4 bases, with 6 bases separating them. CDR3 bases: TGCGCCAGCAGCTTGTACGAGAAAAACATTCAGTACTTC. Protein product: CASSLYEKNIQYF.

This sequence joins TRBV3-1 (or the pseudogene TRBV3-2) and TRBJ1-5; D is uncertain. V lost 3 bases and J lost 4, with 10 bases in between. Looked up from germline, CDR1 is LGHDT and CDR2 is YNNKEL (reference sequence). The CDR3 has 14 residues. CDR3 amino acids: CASSHSDLNQPQHF. Here the CDR3 DNA reads TGTGCCAGCAGCCACTCAGATTTAAATCAGCCCCAGCATTTT.

The chain employs TRBV5-1 and TRBJ2-3; 7 positions agree with TRBD1. From germline, CDR1 is SGHRS and CDR2 YFSETQ. The J segment lost 1 base and the V segment lost 0 bases, leaving 5 bases of the junction unmatched. CDR3 size: 16 residues. CDR3 in DNA: TGCGCCAGCAGCTTGGAGGGGGCCGGGGGCACAGATACGCAGTATTTT. Translation: CASSLEGAGGTDTQYF.

V is TRBV5-4 and J is TRBJ1-1; D unresolved. Germline V lookup: CDR1 SGHNT, CDR2 YYREEE (reference sequence). CDR3 size: 13 residues. V shed 6 bases and J shed 1 base, with 10 bases lying between them. The CDR3 DNA follows: TGTGCCAGCACCCCGTCTCCGAACACTGAAGCTTTCTTT. Translation: CASTPSPNTEAFF.

The rearrangement uses TRBV6-2 or TRBV6-3 and TRBJ2-7; maybe TRBD1 (6 bases). The CDR3 totals 13 residues. The V gene's germline CDR1 is MNHEY and CDR2 SVGEGT. Trimming cost V 6 bases and J 6 bases, with 15 bases left between them. The CDR3 loop is CASSSQFRGEQYF. Written as DNA, the CDR3 is TGTGCCAGCAGCTCACAATTCAGGGGCGAGCAGTACTTC.

The chain couples TRBV30 to TRBJ1-1; TRBD1 matches at 7 bases. The CDR3 is 15 amino acids. Germline assignment: CDR1 GTSNPN and CDR2 SVGIG (reference sequence). V lost 2 bases, J lost 6 bases, and 12 bases stayed unmatched. The DNA of the CDR3 is TGTGCCTGGAGTAAGAGGGGACAGATGAGCCCTGAAGCTTTCTTT. Protein product: CAWSKRGQMSPEAFF.

The chain recombines TRBV11-1 with TRBJ2-3; TRBD1 aligns across 7 bases. V trimming: 1 base; J trimming: 0 bases; junction bases outside the gene matches: 1. This CDR3 spans 15 amino acids. Germline assignment: CDR1 SGHAT and CDR2 FQDESV (reference sequence). The CDR3 spells CASSLVGQSTDTQYF. CDR3 DNA: TGTGCCAGCAGCTTAGTGGGACAGAGCACAGATACGCAGTATTTT.

The chain links TRBV28 to TRBJ2-7; a possible D gene is TRBD2 (5 bases). This CDR3 is 17 amino acids long. With 4 bases removed from V and 0 bases from J, the gap between germline ends came to 19 bases. Germline CDR1 is MDHEN and CDR2 is SYDVKM. The CDR3 spells CASSSGSRGPGSYEQYF. CDR3 nucleotide sequence: TGTGCCAGCAGTTCGGGGAGTCGGGGTCCGGGCTCCTACGAGCAGTACTTC.

The J gene is TRBJ2-7, the V gene TRBV5-4; 7 nucleotides agree with TRBD2. Trimming removed 3 bases from V and 6 bases from J; junction bases left unmatched: 6. The CDR3 is 13 residues long. Per germline, CDR1 SGHNT and CDR2 YYREEE (reference sequence). CDR3 protein: CASSSGGWGEQYF. CDR3 sequence (DNA): TGTGCCAGCAGCTCGGGGGGATGGGGCGAGCAGTACTTC. The variable domain in full, completed from reference TRBV5-4 and TRBJ2-7, reads ETGVTQSPTHLIKTRGQQVTLRCSSQSGHNTVSWYQQALGQGPQFIFQYYREEENGRGNFPPRFSGLQFPNYSSELNVNALELDDSALYLCASSSGGWGEQYFGPGTRLTVT.

This chain uses TRBV28 with TRBJ1-2; tentative D call: TRBD1 (6 bases). V was trimmed by 6 bases and J by 5 bases, leaving 16 bases between them. From germline, CDR1 is MDHEN and CDR2 SYDVKM. The CDR3 sequence is 14 residues long. CDR3 sequence reads: CASSSLSGTYGYTF. The CDR3 DNA sequence: TGTGCCAGCAGCTCTCTTTCAGGGACATATGGCTACACCTTC.

V and J are TRBV11-2 and TRBJ1-3, with D uncertain. V was shortened by 1 base and J by 2 bases, with 9 bases between the two germline ends. Per the germline V gene, CDR1 is SGHAT and CDR2 is FQNNGV. The CDR3 consists of 15 residues. CDR3 sequence: CASSLGMTTGNTIYF. CDR3 nucleotides: TGTGCCAGCAGCTTAGGGATGACAACTGGAAACACCATATATTTT.

This sequence joins TRBV5-4 and TRBJ2-1, with D possibly being TRBD1 (7 bases). V lost 0 bases and J lost 5, with 15 bases in between. From germline, CDR1 is SGHNT and CDR2 YYREEE (reference sequence). The CDR3 contains 16 residues. Here the CDR3 reads CASSLVRQGGNNEQFF. The CDR3 bases are TGTGCCAGCAGCTTGGTTAGGCAGGGGGGTAACAATGAGCAGTTCTTC.

This sequence joins TRBV7-6 and TRBJ2-7; 10 positions agree with TRBD2. V shed 4 bases and J 6 bases; nucleotides not matched to a gene: 9. There are 15 residues in the CDR3. Germline V CDR1 and CDR2: SGHVS, FNYEAQ. CDR3 in amino acids: CASSSLAGGRGEQYF. CDR3 nucleotides: TGTGCCAGCAGCTCATTAGCGGGAGGTCGGGGCGAGCAGTACTTC.

The chain uses TRBV18 and TRBJ1-2, with 12 bases aligning to TRBD1. This CDR3 is built from 17 residues. Unmatched junction bases numbered 9, after V lost 2 bases and J lost 5 bases. Germline CDR1 reads KGHSH; CDR2 reads LQKENI. CDR3 loop: CASSPVRDRGLGYGYTF. CDR3 DNA: TGTGCCAGCTCACCAGTCCGGGACAGGGGGCTTGGGTATGGCTACACCTTC.

The chain combines TRBV7-3 with TRBJ1-2, with D perhaps TRBD1 (6 bases). Germline lookup yields CDR1 SGHTA and CDR2 FQGTGA. The CDR3 consists of 16 residues. V lost 0 bases and J 4 bases, leaving 15 bases between the germline ends. This CDR3 is CASSLTPGGGPYGYTF. The CDR3, as DNA: TGTGCCAGCAGCTTAACCCCCGGGGGGGGGCCCTATGGCTACACCTTC.

J is TRBJ1-2 and V is TRBV27; 7 positions agree with TRBD1. V lost 8 bases to trimming and J lost 4 bases; unmatched junction nucleotides: 10. Per the germline V gene, CDR1 is MNHEY and CDR2 is SMNVEV (reference sequence). CDR3 size: 14 residues. The DNA of the CDR3 is TGTGCCAGCTGCTCGACAGGGAGAGCCTATGGCTACACCTTC. Its protein product is CASCSTGRAYGYTF.

CDR3 sequence (DNA): TGCGCCAGCAGCCCGGCCACAGGGTATTCCTCCTATAATTCACCCCTCCACTTT. Its protein product is CASSPATGYSSYNSPLHF. The chain combines TRBV4-1 with TRBJ1-6; D may be TRBD1 (6 bases). The germline V gene has CDR1 MGHRA and CDR2 YSYEKL. V was trimmed by 4 bases and J by 0 bases, leaving 16 bases between them. This CDR3 spans 18 amino acids.